A selection of T cell receptor beta chains follows, all from one sample in a study of Ad26.COV2.S vaccination and SARS-CoV-2 variants. The assay was immunoSEQ multiplex PCR, and TCRdb's table has in-frame clones only and misses some. Seen here are some 350,000 clones, about 90% observed once, and the top ten hold about 3.9%. The sample in question was peripheral blood, obtained after recovery from COVID-19. Receptors were obtained from a human donor who had recovered from COVID-19. CDR3s include the opening cysteine and the closing phenylalanine or tryptophan. Each record gives: J gene, CDR3 length, V gene, CDR3 protein.

J gene: TRBJ2-7; CDR3 length: 15; V gene: TRBV6-5; CDR3 protein: CASTQTGPVTYEQYF
J gene: TRBJ2-7; CDR3 length: 13; V gene: TRBV5-6; CDR3 protein: CASSLEGSYEQYF
J gene: TRBJ2-3; CDR3 length: 16; V gene: TRBV7-6; CDR3 protein: CASSLAGSGGRHTQYF
J gene: TRBJ1-2; CDR3 length: 15; V gene: TRBV11-2; CDR3 protein: CASSLEVGRIRGYTF
J gene: TRBJ1-1; CDR3 length: 15; V gene: TRBV6-5; CDR3 protein: CASRRDSQKNTEAFF
J gene: TRBJ1-2; CDR3 length: 15; V gene: TRBV27; CDR3 protein: CASRQRSGQGFEYTF
J gene: TRBJ2-3; CDR3 length: 11; V gene: TRBV27; CDR3 protein: CASKVIDTQYF
J gene: TRBJ1-1; CDR3 length: 14; V gene: TRBV11-3; CDR3 protein: CASSLGQGSTEAFF
J gene: TRBJ2-1; CDR3 length: 13; V gene: TRBV7-9; CDR3 protein: CASSLGTSGEQFF
J gene: TRBJ2-3; CDR3 length: 12; V gene: TRBV24-1; CDR3 protein: CATSDPGDTQYF
J gene: TRBJ1-2; CDR3 length: 14; V gene: TRBV14; CDR3 protein: CASSQGGGGYGYTF
J gene: TRBJ1-4; CDR3 length: 14; V gene: TRBV2; CDR3 protein: CASSQVLSNEKLFF
J gene: TRBJ1-1; CDR3 length: 11; V gene: TRBV10-3; CDR3 protein: CAISVGPQAFF
J gene: TRBJ2-6; CDR3 length: 16; V gene: TRBV9; CDR3 protein: CASSVNRVTGANVLTF
J gene: TRBJ1-1; CDR3 length: 15; V gene: TRBV5-4; CDR3 protein: CASSSGTGLNTEAFF
J gene: TRBJ2-1; CDR3 length: 13; V gene: TRBV5-6; CDR3 protein: CASSYGTGGEQFF
J gene: TRBJ1-5; CDR3 length: 14; V gene: TRBV6-5; CDR3 protein: CASSLITSNQPQHF
J gene: TRBJ2-1; CDR3 length: 14; V gene: TRBV13; CDR3 protein: CASSLGRFNNEQFF
J gene: TRBJ1-2; CDR3 length: 12; V gene: TRBV7-2; CDR3 protein: CASSSSNYGYTF
J gene: TRBJ2-2; CDR3 length: 16; V gene: TRBV7-3; CDR3 protein: CASSSTGGTNTGELFF
J gene: TRBJ1-1; CDR3 length: 15; V gene: TRBV6-1; CDR3 protein: CASSRDRGRDTEAFF
J gene: TRBJ1-5; CDR3 length: 15; V gene: TRBV6-5; CDR3 protein: CASSRGTGGYQPQHF
J gene: TRBJ1-2; CDR3 length: 13; V gene: TRBV3-1/TRBV3-2; CDR3 protein: CASSHTTGNGYTF
J gene: TRBJ2-7; CDR3 length: 12; V gene: TRBV7-9; CDR3 protein: CASSLVLGEQYF
J gene: TRBJ1-5; CDR3 length: 15; V gene: TRBV5-5; CDR3 protein: CASSGGPGGNQPQHF
J gene: TRBJ1-1; CDR3 length: 15; V gene: TRBV6-2/TRBV6-3; CDR3 protein: CASSPRQGANTEAFF
J gene: TRBJ2-1; CDR3 length: 16; V gene: TRBV7-3; CDR3 protein: CASSLQGSGTYNEQFF
J gene: TRBJ2-7; CDR3 length: 15; V gene: TRBV7-2; CDR3 protein: CASTSRRGLSYEQYF
J gene: TRBJ2-7; CDR3 length: 14; V gene: TRBV27; CDR3 protein: CASSLDRVTYEQYF
J gene: TRBJ2-1; CDR3 length: 16; V gene: TRBV18; CDR3 protein: CASSPGTSGANNEQFF
J gene: TRBJ2-2; CDR3 length: 15; V gene: TRBV9; CDR3 protein: CASSGTSGNTGELFF
J gene: TRBJ1-3; CDR3 length: 16; V gene: TRBV5-3; CDR3 protein: CARRPGEAGSGNTIYF